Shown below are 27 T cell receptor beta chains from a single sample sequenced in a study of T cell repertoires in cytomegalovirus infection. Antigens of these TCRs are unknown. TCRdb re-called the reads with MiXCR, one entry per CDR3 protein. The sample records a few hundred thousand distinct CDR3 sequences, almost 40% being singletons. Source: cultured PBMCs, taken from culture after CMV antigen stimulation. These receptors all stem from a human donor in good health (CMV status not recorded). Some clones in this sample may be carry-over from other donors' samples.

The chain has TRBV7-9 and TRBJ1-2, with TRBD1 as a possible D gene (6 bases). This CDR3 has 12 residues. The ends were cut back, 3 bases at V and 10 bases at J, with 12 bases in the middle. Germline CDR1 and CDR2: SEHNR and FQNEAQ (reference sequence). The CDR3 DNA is TGTGCCAGCAGCTTCACACAGGGTACCTACACCTTC. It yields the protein CASSFTQGTYTF.

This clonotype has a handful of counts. In nucleotides, the CDR3 is TGTGCCAGCAGCTTACAGAGGGCGGGTTTTGGGGCCAACGTCCTGACTTTC. It translates to CASSLQRAGFGANVLTF. The gene calls are TRBV7-2 and TRBJ2-6, with a tentative D call TRBD2 (5 bases). Germline CDR1 reads SGHTA; CDR2 reads FQGNSA. The CDR3 has 17 residues. With 2 bases removed from V and 3 bases from J, the gap between germline ends came to 14 bases.

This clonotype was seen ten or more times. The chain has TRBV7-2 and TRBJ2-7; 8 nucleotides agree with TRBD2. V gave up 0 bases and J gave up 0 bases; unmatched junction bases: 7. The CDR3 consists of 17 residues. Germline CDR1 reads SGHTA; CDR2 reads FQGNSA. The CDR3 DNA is TGTGCCAGCAGCTTAGCGAGTACTAGCGGCAGCTCCTACGAGCAGTACTTC. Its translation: CASSLASTSGSSYEQYF.

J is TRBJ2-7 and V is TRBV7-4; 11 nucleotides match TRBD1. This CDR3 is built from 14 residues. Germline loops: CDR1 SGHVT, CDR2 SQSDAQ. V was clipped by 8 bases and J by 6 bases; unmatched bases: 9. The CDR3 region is CASGEGQGAGEQYF. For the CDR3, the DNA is TGTGCCAGCGGGGAAGGACAGGGGGCTGGCGAGCAGTACTTC.

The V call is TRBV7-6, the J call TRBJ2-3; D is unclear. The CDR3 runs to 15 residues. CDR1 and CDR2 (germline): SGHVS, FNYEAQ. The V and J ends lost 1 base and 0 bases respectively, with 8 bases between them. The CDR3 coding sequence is TGTGCCAGCAGCTTAGGCACGCTGAGCACAGATACGCAGTATTTT. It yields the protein CASSLGTLSTDTQYF.

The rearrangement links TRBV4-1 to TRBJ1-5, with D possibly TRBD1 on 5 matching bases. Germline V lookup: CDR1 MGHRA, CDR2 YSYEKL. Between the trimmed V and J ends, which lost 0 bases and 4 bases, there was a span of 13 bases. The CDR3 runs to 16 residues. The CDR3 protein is CASSQEGGVWNQPQHF. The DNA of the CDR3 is TGCGCCAGCAGCCAAGAAGGAGGGGTATGGAATCAGCCCCAGCATTTT.

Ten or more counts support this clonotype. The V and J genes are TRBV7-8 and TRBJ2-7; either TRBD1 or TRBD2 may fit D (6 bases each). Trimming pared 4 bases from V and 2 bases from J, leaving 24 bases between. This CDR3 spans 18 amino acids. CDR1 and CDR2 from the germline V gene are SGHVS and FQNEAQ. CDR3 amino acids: CASSSLLGGEGRAYEQYF. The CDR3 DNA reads TGTGCCAGCAGCTCCCTCCTCGGGGGCGAGGGAAGGGCCTACGAGCAGTACTTC. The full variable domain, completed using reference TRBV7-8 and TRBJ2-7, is GAGVSQSPRYKVAKRGQDVALRCDPISGHVSLFWYQQALGQGPEFLTYFQNEAQLDKSGLPSDRFFAERPEGSVSTLKIQRTQQEDSAVYLCASSSLLGGEGRAYEQYFGPGTRLTVT.

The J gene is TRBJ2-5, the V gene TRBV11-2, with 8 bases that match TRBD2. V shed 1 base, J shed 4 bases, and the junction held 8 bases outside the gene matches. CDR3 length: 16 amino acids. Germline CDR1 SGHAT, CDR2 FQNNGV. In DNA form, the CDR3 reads TGTGCCAGCAGCTTAGGGGCGGGGGGTAGCGGAGAGACCCAGTACTTC. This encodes CASSLGAGGSGETQYF.

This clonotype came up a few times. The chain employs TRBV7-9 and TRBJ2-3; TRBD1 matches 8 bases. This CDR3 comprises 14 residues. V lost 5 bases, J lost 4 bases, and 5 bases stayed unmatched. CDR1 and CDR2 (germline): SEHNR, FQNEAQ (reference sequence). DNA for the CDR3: TGTGCCAGCAGCCCAGAGGACAGGGCAGATACGCAGTATTTT. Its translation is CASSPEDRADTQYF.

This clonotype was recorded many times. The CDR3, as DNA: TGTGCCAGCAGCTTACTCCATGGGACTAGTCCGGAGCAGTTCTTC. Encoded protein: CASSLLHGTSPEQFF. The J gene is TRBJ2-1, the V gene TRBV7-2, with 8 bases that match TRBD2. The germline gives CDR1 SGHTA, CDR2 FQGNSA. With 2 bases clipped from V and 10 bases from J, the junction kept 10 bases outside the gene matches. This CDR3 has 15 residues.

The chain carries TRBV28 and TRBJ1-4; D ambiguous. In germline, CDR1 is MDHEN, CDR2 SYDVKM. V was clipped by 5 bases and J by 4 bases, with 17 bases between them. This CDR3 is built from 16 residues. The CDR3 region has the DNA TGTGCCAGCAGTACACGTCAGGCCGCCCGTAATGAAAAACTGTTTTTT. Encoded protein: CASSTRQAARNEKLFF.

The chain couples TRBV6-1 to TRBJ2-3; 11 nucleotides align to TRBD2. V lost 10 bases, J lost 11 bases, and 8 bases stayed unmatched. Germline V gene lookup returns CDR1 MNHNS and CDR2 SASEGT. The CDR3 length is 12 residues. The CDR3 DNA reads TGTGCCACCCTAGCGGGGGGCCGGGAGCAGTATTTT. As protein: CATLAGGREQYF.

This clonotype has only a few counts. In nucleotides, the CDR3 is TGTGCCAGCAGCCCCAACACCGGGACAGTAAGACAAGAGACCCAGTACTTC. It codes for CASSPNTGTVRQETQYF. The chain uses TRBV7-9 and TRBJ2-5, with TRBD1 matching over 7 bases. The CDR3 has 17 residues. The V gene end was trimmed by 5 bases and the J gene end by 2 bases; junction bases not matched to a gene: 14. Per the germline V gene, CDR1 is SEHNR and CDR2 is FQNEAQ (reference sequence).

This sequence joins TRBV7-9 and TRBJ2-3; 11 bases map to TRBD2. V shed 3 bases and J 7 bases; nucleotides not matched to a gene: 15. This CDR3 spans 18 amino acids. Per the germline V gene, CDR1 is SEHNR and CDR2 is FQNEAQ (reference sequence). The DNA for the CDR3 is TGTGCCAGCAGCTTTCGCCAGACTAGCGGGGATGACTGGAATACGCAGTATTTT. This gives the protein CASSFRQTSGDDWNTQYF.

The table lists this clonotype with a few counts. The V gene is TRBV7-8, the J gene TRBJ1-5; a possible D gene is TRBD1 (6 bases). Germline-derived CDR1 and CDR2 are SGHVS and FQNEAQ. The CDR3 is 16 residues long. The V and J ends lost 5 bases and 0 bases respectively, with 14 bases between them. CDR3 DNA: TGTGCCAGCAGCCCGAGGGGGGGGAATAGCAATCAGCCCCAGCATTTT. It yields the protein CASSPRGGNSNQPQHF.

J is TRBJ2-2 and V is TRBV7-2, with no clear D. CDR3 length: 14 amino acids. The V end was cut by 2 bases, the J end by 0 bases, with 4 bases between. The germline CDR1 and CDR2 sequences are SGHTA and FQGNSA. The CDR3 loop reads CASSLIPNTGELFF. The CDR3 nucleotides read TGTGCCAGCAGCTTAATCCCGAACACCGGGGAGCTGTTTTTT.

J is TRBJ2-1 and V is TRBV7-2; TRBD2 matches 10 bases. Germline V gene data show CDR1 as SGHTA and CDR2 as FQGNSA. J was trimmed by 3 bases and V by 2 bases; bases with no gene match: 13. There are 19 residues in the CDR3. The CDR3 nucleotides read TGTGCCAGCAGCTTATCAAGGACCAGCGGGAGGGGACACTACAATGAGCAGTTCTTC. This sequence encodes CASSLSRTSGRGHYNEQFF.

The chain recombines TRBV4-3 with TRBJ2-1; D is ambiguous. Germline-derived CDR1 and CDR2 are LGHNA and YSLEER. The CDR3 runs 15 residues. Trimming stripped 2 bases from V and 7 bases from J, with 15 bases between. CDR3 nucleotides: TGCGCCAGCAGCCAATCCAGGCGAAGCATAAATGAGCAGTTCTTC. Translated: CASSQSRRSINEQFF.

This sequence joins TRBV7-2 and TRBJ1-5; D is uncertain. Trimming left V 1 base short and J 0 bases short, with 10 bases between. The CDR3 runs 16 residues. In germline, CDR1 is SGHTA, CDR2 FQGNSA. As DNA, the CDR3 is TGTGCCAGCAGCTTAGTTGGAGGGCCTAGCAATCAGCCCCAGCATTTT. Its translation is CASSLVGGPSNQPQHF.

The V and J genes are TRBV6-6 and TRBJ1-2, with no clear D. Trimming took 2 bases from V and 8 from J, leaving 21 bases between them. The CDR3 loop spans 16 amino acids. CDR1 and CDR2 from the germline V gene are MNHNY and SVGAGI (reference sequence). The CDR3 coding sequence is TGTGCCAGCAGTTACATACGGGTCGACGATCCGGGCGGCTACACCTTC. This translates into CASSYIRVDDPGGYTF.

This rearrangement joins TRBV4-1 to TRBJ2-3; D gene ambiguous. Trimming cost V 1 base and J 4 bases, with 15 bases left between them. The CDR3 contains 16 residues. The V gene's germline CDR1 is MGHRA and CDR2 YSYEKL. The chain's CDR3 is CASSQVGTGDPDTQYF. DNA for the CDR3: TGCGCCAGCAGCCAAGTGGGTACCGGAGACCCAGATACGCAGTATTTT.

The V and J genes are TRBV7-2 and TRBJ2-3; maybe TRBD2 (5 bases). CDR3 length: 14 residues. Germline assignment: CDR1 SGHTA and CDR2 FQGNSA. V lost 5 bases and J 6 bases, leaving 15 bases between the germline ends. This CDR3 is CASSLAGPQDTQYF. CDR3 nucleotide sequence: TGTGCCAGCAGCCTGGCGGGCCCTCAGGATACGCAGTATTTT.

The chain's CDR3 is CASRFSGSGTGELFF. The DNA for the CDR3 is TGTGCCAGCAGGTTTAGCGGGAGTGGCACCGGGGAGCTGTTTTTT. The gene calls are TRBV12-3 or TRBV12-4 and TRBJ2-2, with TRBD2 identical over 9 bases. With 6 bases clipped from V and 4 bases from J, the junction kept 6 bases outside the gene matches. The CDR3 consists of 15 residues.

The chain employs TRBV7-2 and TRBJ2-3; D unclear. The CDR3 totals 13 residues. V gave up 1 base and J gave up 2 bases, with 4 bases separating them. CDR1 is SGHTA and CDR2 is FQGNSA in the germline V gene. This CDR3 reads CASSLDTTDTQYF. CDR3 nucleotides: TGTGCCAGCAGCTTAGACACCACAGATACGCAGTATTTT.

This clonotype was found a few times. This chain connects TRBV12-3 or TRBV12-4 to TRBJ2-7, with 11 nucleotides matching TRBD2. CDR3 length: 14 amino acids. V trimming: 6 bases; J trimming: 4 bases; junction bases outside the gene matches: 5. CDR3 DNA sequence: TGTGCCAGCAGCTGGACTAGCGGGTTTTACGAGCAGTACTTC. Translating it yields CASSWTSGFYEQYF.

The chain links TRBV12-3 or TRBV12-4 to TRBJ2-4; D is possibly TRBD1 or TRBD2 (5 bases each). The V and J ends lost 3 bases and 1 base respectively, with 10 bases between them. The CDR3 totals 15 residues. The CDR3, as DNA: TGTGCCAGCAGTTTGGCAGGGACGGCCAAAAACATTCAGTACTTC. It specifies CASSLAGTAKNIQYF.

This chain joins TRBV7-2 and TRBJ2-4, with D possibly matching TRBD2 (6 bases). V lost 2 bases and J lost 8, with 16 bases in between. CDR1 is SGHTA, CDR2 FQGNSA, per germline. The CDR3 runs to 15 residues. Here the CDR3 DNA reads TGTGCCAGCAGCTTACCCCTGGAGCGGGTTCACATTCAGTACTTC. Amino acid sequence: CASSLPLERVHIQYF.